The 20 T cell receptor beta chains below come from one sample, sequenced in a study of T cells in women clearing cervical HPV infection. Using immunoSEQ multiplex PCR, the repertoire was profiled, and TCRdb retains in-frame clones only, with some absent. The sample data list about 26,000 clones. Sample: blood buffy coat. The receptors here all came from a woman between 18 and 70 years old with a cervical HPV16 infection that either progressed to CIN3+ or cleared (not recorded which).

The CDR3 DNA, read in part, is TGTGCCATCAGCAGGGATGAATATGGC. Translated: CAISRDEYG. The full CDR3 protein is CAISRDEYGYTF. This chain connects TRBV10-3 to TRBJ1-2; D is possibly TRBD1 (5 bases). With the read ending 3 residues before the CDR3 end, the germline J gene is used to fill in that end. The germline V gene has CDR1 ENHRY and CDR2 SYGVKD. V lost 6 bases, J lost 5 bases, and 10 bases lay in between. CDR3 size: 12 residues.

For this clone: The CDR3 goes on 3 residues after the read ends, and that part is filled in from the germline J gene. J is TRBJ1-5 and V is TRBV19, with no clear D. The CDR3 extends over 16 amino acids. Trimming took 5 bases from V and 4 from J, leaving 18 bases between them. Germline CDR1 and CDR2: LNHDA and SQIVND (reference sequence). The sequenced CDR3 bases are TGTGCCAGTAGTTCGCTCGGACGGGGAGCTAATCAGCCC. This gives the protein CASSSLGRGANQP. The whole CDR3 sequence reads CASSSLGRGANQPQHF.

Remarks on this clone: Read sequence stops 3 residues before the CDR3 end, and the germline J gene provides the missing end. The chain has TRBV20-1 and TRBJ2-7, with 9 bases matching TRBD2. CDR3 length equals 14 residues. The V gene end was trimmed by 3 bases and the J gene end by 5 bases; junction bases not matched to a gene: 8. In germline, CDR1 is DFQATT, CDR2 SNEGSKA (reference sequence). The DNA read from the CDR3 is TGCAGTGCTAGGCGGGGGGGGTCGGTTCACGAG. Its protein is CSARRGGSVHE. The complete CDR3 sequence is CSARRGGSVHEQYF.

On this clone: The sequenced fragment ends 3 residues before the CDR3 boundary, so the rest is inferred from the germline J gene. The chain uses TRBV20-1 and TRBJ1-1, with TRBD1 identical over 12 bases. The junction had 7 bases not matched to a gene; V was cut back by 7 bases and J by 1 base. CDR1 and CDR2 from the germline V gene are DFQATT and SNEGSKA (reference sequence). This CDR3 region has 15 residues. The CDR3 DNA, read in part, is TGCAGTGGTACCGGGACAGGGGGCCAGAACACTGAA. This codes for CSGTGTGGQNTE. The entire CDR3 protein is CSGTGTGGQNTEAFF.

The DNA read from the CDR3 is TGTGCCAGTAGTATTAGTGCCGGGGGTCAGCCC. This translates into CASSISAGGQP. The full CDR3 protein reads CASSISAGGQPQHF. The chain joins TRBV19 to TRBJ1-5; D may be TRBD1 (5 bases). The sequence runs out 3 residues before the end of the CDR3; the remainder is reconstructed from the germline J gene. The CDR3 totals 14 residues. V lost 3 bases and J 6 bases, leaving 12 bases between the germline ends. The germline V gene has CDR1 LNHDA and CDR2 SQIVND (reference sequence).

About this clone itself: An end of the junction differs from the germline gene, which may be a read error. Coverage ceases 3 residues before the CDR3 finishes, and the germline J gene fills in the end. The chain is built from TRBV6-1 and TRBJ1-6; no definite D call. Germline V gene sequence: CDR1 MNHNS, CDR2 SASEGT. The CDR3 has 16 residues. Partial CDR3 DNA: TGTGCCAGCAATGAAATCGTAGTCTCGGGGAATTCACCC. Its translation is CASNEIVVSGNSP. The whole CDR3 protein reads CASNEIVVSGNSPLHF.

Comments on this clone: The read comes to an end 3 residues before the CDR3 does, leaving the germline J gene to fill in the end. This chain links TRBV19 with TRBJ2-6, with D tentatively TRBD2 (6 bases). The germline V gene encodes CDR1 LNHDA and CDR2 SQIVND (reference sequence). Trimming took 5 bases from V and 0 from J, leaving 8 bases between them. The CDR3 runs 15 residues. The CDR3 reads CASSQGGSGANVLTF. The CDR3 DNA, read in part, is TGTGCCAGTAGTCAGGGAGGCTCTGGGGCCAACGTC.

Concerning this clone itself: With the read ending 3 residues before the CDR3 end, the germline J gene is used to fill in that end. The V gene is TRBV19, the J gene TRBJ2-2, with D possibly being TRBD1 (5 bases). The CDR3 consists of 14 residues. With 4 bases removed from V and 1 base from J, the gap between germline ends came to 7 bases. The V gene's germline CDR1 is LNHDA and CDR2 SQIVND (reference sequence). The chain's CDR3 is CASSSQGNTGELFF. Incomplete CDR3 DNA: TGTGCCAGTAGTAGCCAGGGGAACACCGGGGAG. Supplemented by reference TRBV19 and TRBJ2-2, the full variable domain reads DGGITQSPKYLFRKEGQNVTLSCEQNLNHDAMYWYRQDPGQGLRLIYYSQIVNDFQKGDIAEGYSVSREKKESFPLTVTSAQKNPTAFYLCASSSQGNTGELFFGEGSRLTVL.

About this clone itself: The read finishes 3 residues shy of the CDR3 end, and the germline J gene is used to complete it. J is TRBJ2-3 and V is TRBV5-1; D possibly corresponds to TRBD1 (5 bases). Per germline, CDR1 SGHRS and CDR2 YFSETQ. The CDR3 totals 17 residues. V lost 0 bases and J lost 2, with 16 bases in between. CDR3 DNA (partial): TGCGCCAGCAGCTTGGTTCCCTTAGGGGCTTCCACAGATACG. This sequence encodes CASSLVPLGASTDT. The entire CDR3 reads CASSLVPLGASTDTQYF.

In the case of this clone: The CDR3 end is not reached by the read, which stops 3 residues before it; the germline J gene fills it in. The V and J genes are TRBV7-9 and TRBJ1-2; D unresolved. This CDR3 has 13 residues. The V end was cut by 5 bases, the J end by 4 bases, with 11 bases between. Germline V gene sequence: CDR1 SEHNR, CDR2 FQNEAQ (reference sequence). CDR3 DNA (partial): TGTGCCAGCAGCCCCCGAGAAGGCTATGGC. It translates to CASSPREGYG. The full CDR3 reads CASSPREGYGYTF. The whole variable domain, filled in from reference TRBV7-9 and TRBJ1-2, reads DTGVSQNPRHKITKRGQNVTFRCDPISEHNRLYWYRQTLGQGPEFLTYFQNEAQLEKSRLLSDRFSAERPKGSFSTLEIQRTEQGDSAMYLCASSPREGYGYTFGSGTRLTVV.

To note about this clone: The read comes to an end 3 residues before the CDR3 does, leaving the germline J gene to fill in the end. This rearrangement joins TRBV7-6 to TRBJ2-4; TRBD2 matches 8 bases. Germline values: CDR1 SGHVS, CDR2 FNYEAQ. The length of the CDR3 is 13 residues. The CDR3 DNA, read in part, is TGTGCCAGCAGCAAGTCGGGGGGGGCCAGT. It yields the protein CASSKSGGAS. The full-length CDR3 reads as CASSKSGGASQYF.

In regard to this clone: The read ends 3 residues shy of where the CDR3 ends; the end is completed using the germline J gene. The chain uses TRBV20-1 and TRBJ2-1; 9 nucleotides align to TRBD1. V dropped 6 bases and J dropped 8; count of bases not matched to a gene: 17. CDR1 is DFQATT, CDR2 SNEGSKA, per germline (reference sequence). The CDR3 is made up of 16 amino acids. The covered CDR3 bases are TGCAGTGCCGAGATCCGTGGGACAGGGAGGTTGGATGAG. This codes for CSAEIRGTGRLDE. The full CDR3 is CSAEIRGTGRLDEQFF.

About this clone: The missing CDR3 end, 3 residues past where the read stops, is filled in from the germline J gene. The rearrangement links TRBV19 to TRBJ1-1; D is perhaps TRBD1 (5 bases). Germline CDR1 and CDR2: LNHDA and SQIVND (reference sequence). The V and J ends lost 1 base and 7 bases respectively, with 16 bases between them. CDR3 length: 15 amino acids. Partial CDR3 DNA: TGTGCCAGTAGTATAGGGGCAGTTCAGGGCGGTGAA. Translating gives CASSIGAVQGGE. The entire CDR3 reads CASSIGAVQGGEAFF.

In regard to this clone: The observed sequence ends 3 residues before the CDR3 terminus, with the missing tail filled in from the germline J gene. The V gene is TRBV7-7, the J gene TRBJ2-5; maybe TRBD2 (6 bases). Germline assignment: CDR1 SSHAT and CDR2 FNYEAQ (reference sequence). V gave up 5 bases and J gave up 1 base, with 14 bases separating them. CDR3 size: 15 residues. CDR3 amino acids: CASSDSPGGQETQYF. The CDR3 bases that were read are TGTGCCAGCAGCGACAGCCCCGGGGGCCAAGAGACC.

In regard to this clone: The CDR3 is cut off 3 residues early in the read; its end comes from the germline J gene. The chain is built from TRBV11-2 and TRBJ2-7; TRBD1 is a possible D gene (5 bases). The V and J ends lost 5 bases and 2 bases respectively, with 10 bases between them. The CDR3 sequence is 13 residues long. The germline V gene encodes CDR1 SGHAT and CDR2 FQNNGV. The CDR3 DNA, read in part, is TGTGCCAGCAGCGCATACAGGACCTACGAG. Its translation: CASSAYRTYE. The CDR3 in full is CASSAYRTYEQYF.

Worth noting for this clone: Sequencing ends 3 residues short of the CDR3 end; the germline J gene provides the rest. The chain links TRBV2 to TRBJ2-5; 12 bases fit TRBD2. V shed 5 bases and J 4 bases; nucleotides not matched to a gene: 5. The CDR3 has 15 amino acids. CDR1 is SNHLY and CDR2 is FYNNEI in the germline V gene. CDR3 sequence: CASSPTSGSPETQYF. The CDR3 DNA, read in part, is TGTGCCAGCAGTCCGACTAGCGGGAGTCCAGAGACC.

As to this clone: The read ends 3 residues early relative to the CDR3; the germline J gene fills the gap. The chain couples TRBV18 to TRBJ1-4; TRBD1 might be the D (6 bases). CDR3 size: 14 residues. Germline-derived CDR1 and CDR2 are KGHSH and LQKENI. The CDR3 loop reads CASQPGDGANVLFF. The sequenced part of the CDR3 DNA is TGTGCCAGCCAGCCAGGGGATGGGGCCAACGTA.

On this clone: The read comes to an end 3 residues before the CDR3 does, leaving the germline J gene to fill in the end. The chain carries TRBV19 and TRBJ1-4; D not certain. CDR3 size: 15 residues. Germline CDR1 LNHDA, CDR2 SQIVND (reference sequence). Deletions cut 5 bases from V and 4 bases from J, with 14 bases between. The CDR3 is CASSYRYSLNEKLFF. Incomplete CDR3 DNA: TGTGCCAGTAGTTATAGATACAGCCTTAATGAAAAA.

A remark on this clone: The germline gene is not matched at one end of the junction; a read error may be the cause. The CDR3 is cut off 3 residues early in the read; its end comes from the germline J gene. The sample has other DNA sequences that encode this CDR3 too. The rearrangement links TRBV7-2 to TRBJ1-3; a weak D match, TRBD1 (6 bases). The CDR3 runs to 15 residues. Looked up from germline, CDR1 is SGHTA and CDR2 is FQGNSA. CDR3 loop: CASSSGVSSGNTIYF. The CDR3 bases that were read are TGTGCCAGCAGTTCAGGGGTCTCATCTGGAAACACG.

As regards this clone: The read falls 3 residues short of the CDR3 end, and the missing part is taken from the germline J gene. This rearrangement joins TRBV7-6 to TRBJ1-6, with a tentative D call TRBD1 (6 bases). The V gene lost 6 bases and the J gene lost 5 bases, with 14 bases spanning the gap. This CDR3 contains 15 residues. Looked up from germline, CDR1 is SGHVS and CDR2 is FNYEAQ. Partial CDR3 DNA: TGTGCCAGCAGACGGGACACGAGCAATAATTCACCC. Amino acids: CASRRDTSNNSP. The whole CDR3 reads CASRRDTSNNSPLHF. Variable domain in full (rest from reference TRBV7-6 and TRBJ1-6): GAGVSQSPRYKVTKRGQDVALRCDPISGHVSLYWYRQALGQGPEFLTYFNYEAQQDKSGLPNDRFSAERPEGSISTLTIQRTEQRDSAMYRCASRRDTSNNSPLHFGNGTRLTVT.